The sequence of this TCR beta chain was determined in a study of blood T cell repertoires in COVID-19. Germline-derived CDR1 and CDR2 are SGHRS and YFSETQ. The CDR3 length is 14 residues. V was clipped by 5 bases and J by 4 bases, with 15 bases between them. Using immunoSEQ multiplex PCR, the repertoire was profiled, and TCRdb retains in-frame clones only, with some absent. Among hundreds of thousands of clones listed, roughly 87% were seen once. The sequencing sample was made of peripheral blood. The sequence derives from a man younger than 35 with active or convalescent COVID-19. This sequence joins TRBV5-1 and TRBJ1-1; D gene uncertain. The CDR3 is CASRQEGGFTEAFF. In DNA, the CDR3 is TGCGCCAGCAGGCAAGAGGGCGGATTCACTGAAGCTTTCTTT.